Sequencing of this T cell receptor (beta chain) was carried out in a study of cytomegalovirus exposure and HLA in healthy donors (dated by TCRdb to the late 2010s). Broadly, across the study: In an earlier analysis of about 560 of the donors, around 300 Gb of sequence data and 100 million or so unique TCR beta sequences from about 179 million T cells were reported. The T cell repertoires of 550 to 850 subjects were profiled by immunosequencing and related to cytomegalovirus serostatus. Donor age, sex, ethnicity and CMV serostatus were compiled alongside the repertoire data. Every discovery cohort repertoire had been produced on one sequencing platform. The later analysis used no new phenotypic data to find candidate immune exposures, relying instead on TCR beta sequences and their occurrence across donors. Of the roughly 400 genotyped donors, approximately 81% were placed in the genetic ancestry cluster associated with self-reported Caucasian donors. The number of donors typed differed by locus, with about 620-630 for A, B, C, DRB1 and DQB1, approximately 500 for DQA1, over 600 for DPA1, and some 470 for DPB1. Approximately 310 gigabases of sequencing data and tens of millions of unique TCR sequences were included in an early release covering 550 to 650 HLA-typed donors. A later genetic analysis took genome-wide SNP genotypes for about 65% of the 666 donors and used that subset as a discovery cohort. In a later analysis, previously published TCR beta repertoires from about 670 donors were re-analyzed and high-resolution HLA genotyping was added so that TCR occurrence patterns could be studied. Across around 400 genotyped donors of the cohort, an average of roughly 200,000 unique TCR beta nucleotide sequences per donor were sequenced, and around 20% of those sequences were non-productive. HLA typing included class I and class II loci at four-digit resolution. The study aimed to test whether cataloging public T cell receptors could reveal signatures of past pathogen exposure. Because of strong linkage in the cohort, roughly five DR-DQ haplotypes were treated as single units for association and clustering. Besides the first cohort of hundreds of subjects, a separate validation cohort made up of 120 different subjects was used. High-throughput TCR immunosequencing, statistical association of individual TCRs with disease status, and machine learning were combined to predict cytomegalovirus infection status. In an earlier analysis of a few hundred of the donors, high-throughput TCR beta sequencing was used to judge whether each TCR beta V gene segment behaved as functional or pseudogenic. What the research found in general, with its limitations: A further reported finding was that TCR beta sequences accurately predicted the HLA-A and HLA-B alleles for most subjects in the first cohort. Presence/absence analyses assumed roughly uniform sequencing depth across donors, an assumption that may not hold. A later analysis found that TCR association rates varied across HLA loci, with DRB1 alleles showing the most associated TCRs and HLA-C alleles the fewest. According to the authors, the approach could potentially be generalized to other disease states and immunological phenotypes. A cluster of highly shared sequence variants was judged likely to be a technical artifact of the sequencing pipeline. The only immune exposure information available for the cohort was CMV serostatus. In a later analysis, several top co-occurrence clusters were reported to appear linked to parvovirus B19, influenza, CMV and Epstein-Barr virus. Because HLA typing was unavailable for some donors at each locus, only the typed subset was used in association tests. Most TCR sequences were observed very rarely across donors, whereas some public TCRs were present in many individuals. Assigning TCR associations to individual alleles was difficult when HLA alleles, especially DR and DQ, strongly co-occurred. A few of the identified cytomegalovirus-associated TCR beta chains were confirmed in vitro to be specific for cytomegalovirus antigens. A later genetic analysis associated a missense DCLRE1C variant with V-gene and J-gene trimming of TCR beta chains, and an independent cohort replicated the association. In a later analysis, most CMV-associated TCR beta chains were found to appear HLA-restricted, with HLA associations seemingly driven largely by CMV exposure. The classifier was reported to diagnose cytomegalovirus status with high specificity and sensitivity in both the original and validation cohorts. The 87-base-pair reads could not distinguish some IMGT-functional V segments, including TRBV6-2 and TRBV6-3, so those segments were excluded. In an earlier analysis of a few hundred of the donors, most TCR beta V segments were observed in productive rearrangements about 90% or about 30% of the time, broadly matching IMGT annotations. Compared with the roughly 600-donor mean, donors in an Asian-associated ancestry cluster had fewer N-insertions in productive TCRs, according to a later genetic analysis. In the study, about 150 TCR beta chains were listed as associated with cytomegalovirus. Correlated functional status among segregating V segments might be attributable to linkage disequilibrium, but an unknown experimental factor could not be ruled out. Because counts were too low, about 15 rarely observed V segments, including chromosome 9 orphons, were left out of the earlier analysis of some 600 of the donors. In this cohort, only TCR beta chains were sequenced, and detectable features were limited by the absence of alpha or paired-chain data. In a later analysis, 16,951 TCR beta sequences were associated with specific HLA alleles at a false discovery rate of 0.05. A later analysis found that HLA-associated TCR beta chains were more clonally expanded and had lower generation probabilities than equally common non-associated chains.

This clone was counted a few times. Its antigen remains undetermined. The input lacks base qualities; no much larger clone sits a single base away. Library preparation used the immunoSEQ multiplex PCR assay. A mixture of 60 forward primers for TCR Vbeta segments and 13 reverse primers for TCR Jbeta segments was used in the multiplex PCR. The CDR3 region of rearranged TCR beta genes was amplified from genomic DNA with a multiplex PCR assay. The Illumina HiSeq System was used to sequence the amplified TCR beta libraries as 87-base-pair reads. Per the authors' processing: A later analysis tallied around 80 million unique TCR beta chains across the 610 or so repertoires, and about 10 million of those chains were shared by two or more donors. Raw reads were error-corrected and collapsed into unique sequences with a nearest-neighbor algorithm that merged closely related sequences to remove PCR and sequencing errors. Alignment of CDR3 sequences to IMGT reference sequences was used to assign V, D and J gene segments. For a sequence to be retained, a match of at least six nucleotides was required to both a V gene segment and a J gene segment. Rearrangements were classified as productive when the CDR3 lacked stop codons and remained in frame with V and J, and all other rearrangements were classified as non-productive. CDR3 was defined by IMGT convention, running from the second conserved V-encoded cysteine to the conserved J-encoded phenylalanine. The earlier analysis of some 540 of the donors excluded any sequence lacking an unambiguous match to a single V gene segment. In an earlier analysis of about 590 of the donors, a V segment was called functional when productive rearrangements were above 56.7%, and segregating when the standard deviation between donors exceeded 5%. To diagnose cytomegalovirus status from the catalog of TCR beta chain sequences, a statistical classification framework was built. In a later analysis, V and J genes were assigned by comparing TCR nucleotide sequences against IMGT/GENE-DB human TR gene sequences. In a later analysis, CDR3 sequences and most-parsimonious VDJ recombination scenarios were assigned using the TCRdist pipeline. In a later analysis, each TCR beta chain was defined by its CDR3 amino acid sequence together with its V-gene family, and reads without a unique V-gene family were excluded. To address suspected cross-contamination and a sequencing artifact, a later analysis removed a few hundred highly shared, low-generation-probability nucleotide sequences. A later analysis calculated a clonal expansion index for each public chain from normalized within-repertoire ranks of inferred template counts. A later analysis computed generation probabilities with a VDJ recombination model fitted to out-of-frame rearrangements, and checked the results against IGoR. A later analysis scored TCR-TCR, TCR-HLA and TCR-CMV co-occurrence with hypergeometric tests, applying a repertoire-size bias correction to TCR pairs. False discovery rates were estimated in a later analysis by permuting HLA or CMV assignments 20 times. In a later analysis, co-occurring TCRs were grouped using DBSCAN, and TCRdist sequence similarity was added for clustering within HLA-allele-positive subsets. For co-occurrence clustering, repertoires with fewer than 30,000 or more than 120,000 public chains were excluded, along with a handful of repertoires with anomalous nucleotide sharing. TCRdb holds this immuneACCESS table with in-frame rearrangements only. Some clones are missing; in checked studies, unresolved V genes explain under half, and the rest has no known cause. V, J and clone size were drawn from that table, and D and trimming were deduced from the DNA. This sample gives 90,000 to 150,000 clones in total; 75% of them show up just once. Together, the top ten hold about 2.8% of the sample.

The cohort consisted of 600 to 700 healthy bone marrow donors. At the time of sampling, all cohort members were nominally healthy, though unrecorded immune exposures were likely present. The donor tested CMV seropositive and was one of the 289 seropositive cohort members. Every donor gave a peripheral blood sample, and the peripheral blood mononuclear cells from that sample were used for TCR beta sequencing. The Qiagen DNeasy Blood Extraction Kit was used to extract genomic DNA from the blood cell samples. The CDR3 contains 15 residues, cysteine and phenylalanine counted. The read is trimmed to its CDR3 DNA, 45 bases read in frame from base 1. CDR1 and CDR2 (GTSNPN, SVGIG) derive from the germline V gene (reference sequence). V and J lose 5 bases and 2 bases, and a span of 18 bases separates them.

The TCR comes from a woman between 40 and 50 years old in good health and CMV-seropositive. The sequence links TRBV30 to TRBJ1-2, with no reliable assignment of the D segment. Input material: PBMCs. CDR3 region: CAWGPLDSMNYGYTF. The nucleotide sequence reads TGTGCCTGGGGGCCCTTGGACTCAATGAACTATGGCTACACCTTC.